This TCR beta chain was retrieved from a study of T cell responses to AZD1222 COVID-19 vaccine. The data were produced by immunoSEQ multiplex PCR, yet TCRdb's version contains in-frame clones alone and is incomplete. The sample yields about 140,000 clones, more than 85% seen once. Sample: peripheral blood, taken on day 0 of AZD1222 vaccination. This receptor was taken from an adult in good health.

The CDR3 coding sequence is TGCGCCAGCAGGGCAGGGATGAACACTGAAGCTTTCTTT. It codes for CASRAGMNTEAFF. The gene calls are TRBV5-1 and TRBJ1-1; tentatively, D is TRBD1 (5 bases). The CDR3 loop spans 13 amino acids. Per germline, CDR1 SGHRS and CDR2 YFSETQ. V was shortened by 5 bases and J by 0 bases, with 8 bases between the two germline ends.